This TCR beta chain derives from a study of blood T cell repertoires in COVID-19. As for the study in general: The cDNA or gDNA used as material had been derived from T cells, B-cell-depleted T cells, or PBMCs.

The CDR3 sequence is 13 residues long. Germline loops: CDR1 LNHDA, CDR2 SQIVND (reference sequence). V lost 2 bases and J 11 bases, leaving 10 bases between the germline ends. The authors' processing: Reference gene primers were amplified, and this amplification served to estimate nucleated cell counts. This table comes from immunoSEQ multiplex PCR, and its TCRdb copy is limited to in-frame clones, with some not included. V and J calls and clone size come straight from that table; D and trimming were deduced from the DNA. The sample contains under 100,000 clones, roughly four fifths of which appear only once.

The chain couples TRBV19 to TRBJ1-6, with D possibly being TRBD1 (5 bases). The sample consisted of peripheral blood. The clonotype originates from a man aged 55 to 70 with acute or convalescent COVID-19. The CDR3 spells CASSIQGGTPLHF. CDR3 DNA: TGTGCCAGTAGTATACAGGGTGGAACACCCCTCCACTTT. The full variable domain, with the rest looked up from reference TRBV19 and TRBJ1-6, is DGGITQSPKYLFRKEGQNVTLSCEQNLNHDAMYWYRQDPGQGLRLIYYSQIVNDFQKGDIAEGYSVSREKKESFPLTVTSAQKNPTAFYLCASSIQGGTPLHFGNGTRLTVT.